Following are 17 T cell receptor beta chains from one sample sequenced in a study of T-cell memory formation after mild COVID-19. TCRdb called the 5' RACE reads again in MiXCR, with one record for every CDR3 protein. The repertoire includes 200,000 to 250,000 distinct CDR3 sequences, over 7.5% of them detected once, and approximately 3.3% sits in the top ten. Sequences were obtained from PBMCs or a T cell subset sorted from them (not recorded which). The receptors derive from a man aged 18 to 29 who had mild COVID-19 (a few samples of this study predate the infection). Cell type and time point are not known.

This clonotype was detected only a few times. CDR3 sequence (DNA): TGTGCCAGCAGCGGGGGGGCCCGGGAGACCCAGTACTTC. Translation: CASSGGARETQYF. The chain combines TRBV3-1 with TRBJ2-5; TRBD2 might be the D (7 bases). The CDR3 is 13 amino acids. The germline CDR1 and CDR2 sequences are LGHDT and YNNKEL (reference sequence). V was clipped by 5 bases and J by 5 bases, with 12 bases between them.

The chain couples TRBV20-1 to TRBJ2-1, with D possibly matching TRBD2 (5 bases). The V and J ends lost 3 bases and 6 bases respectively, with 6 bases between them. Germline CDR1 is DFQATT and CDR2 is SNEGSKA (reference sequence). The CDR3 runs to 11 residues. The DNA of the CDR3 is TGCAGTGCTAGGGGAGCCAATGAGCAGTTCTTC. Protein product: CSARGANEQFF.

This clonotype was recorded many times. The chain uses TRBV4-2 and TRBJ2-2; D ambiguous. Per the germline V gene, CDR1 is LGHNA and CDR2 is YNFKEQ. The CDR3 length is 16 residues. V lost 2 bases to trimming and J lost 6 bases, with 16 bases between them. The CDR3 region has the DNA TGTGCCAGCAGCCAAATAGACAAAGTCTTGGCCGGGGAGCTGTTTTTT. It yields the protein CASSQIDKVLAGELFF.

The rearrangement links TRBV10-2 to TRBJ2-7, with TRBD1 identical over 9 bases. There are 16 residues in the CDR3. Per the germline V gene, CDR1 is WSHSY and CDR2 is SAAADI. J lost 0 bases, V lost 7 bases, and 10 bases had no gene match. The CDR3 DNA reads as TGCGCCAGCACGAAACAGGGGGCGGGCGGCTCCTACGAGCAGTACGTC. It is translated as CASTKQGAGGSYEQYV.

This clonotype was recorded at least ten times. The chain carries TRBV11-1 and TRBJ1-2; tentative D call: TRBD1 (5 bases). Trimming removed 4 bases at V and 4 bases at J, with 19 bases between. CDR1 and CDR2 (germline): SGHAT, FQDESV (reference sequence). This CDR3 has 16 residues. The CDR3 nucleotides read TGTGCCAGCAGCTCAGCGGGACCGGCGTCTGGCTATGGCTACACCTTC. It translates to CASSSAGPASGYGYTF.

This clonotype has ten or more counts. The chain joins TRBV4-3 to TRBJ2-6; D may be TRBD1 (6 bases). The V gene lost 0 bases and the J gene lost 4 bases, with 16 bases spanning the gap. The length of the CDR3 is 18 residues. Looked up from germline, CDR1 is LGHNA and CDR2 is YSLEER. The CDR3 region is CASSQEWRQGHGANVLTF. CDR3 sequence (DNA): TGCGCCAGCAGCCAAGAGTGGAGGCAGGGGCACGGGGCCAACGTCCTGACTTTC.

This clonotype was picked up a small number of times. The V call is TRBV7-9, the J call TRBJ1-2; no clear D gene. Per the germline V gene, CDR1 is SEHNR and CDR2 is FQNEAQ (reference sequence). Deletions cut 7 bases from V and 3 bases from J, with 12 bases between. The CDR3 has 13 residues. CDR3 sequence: CASMVLRDYGYTF. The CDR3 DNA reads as TGTGCCAGCATGGTCTTGAGAGACTATGGCTACACCTTC.

CDR3 coding DNA: TGTGCCAGCAGACCCGGGACAGGGGGTACCGGGGAGCTGTTTTTT. Its protein is CASRPGTGGTGELFF. The chain couples TRBV7-3 to TRBJ2-2; 11 positions match TRBD1. The V segment lost 6 bases and the J segment 5 bases; nucleotides outside the gene matches: 5. The germline V gene has CDR1 SGHTA and CDR2 FQGTGA. This CDR3 has 15 residues. Full variable domain (remainder filled in from reference TRBV7-3 and TRBJ2-2): GAGVSQTPSNKVTEKGKYVELRCDPISGHTALYWYRQSLGQGPEFLIYFQGTGAADDSGLPNDRFFAVRPEGSVSTLKIQRTERGDSAVYLCASRPGTGGTGELFFGEGSRLTVL.

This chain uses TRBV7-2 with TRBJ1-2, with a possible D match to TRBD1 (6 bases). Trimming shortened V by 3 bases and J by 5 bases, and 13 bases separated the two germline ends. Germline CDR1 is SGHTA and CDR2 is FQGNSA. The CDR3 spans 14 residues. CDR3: CASSLWTEGYGYTF. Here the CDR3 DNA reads TGTGCCAGCAGCTTGTGGACAGAGGGGTATGGCTACACCTTC. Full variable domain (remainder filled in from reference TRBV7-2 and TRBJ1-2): GAGVSQSPSNKVTEKGKDVELRCDPISGHTALYWYRQSLGQGLEFLIYFQGNSAPDKSGLPSDRFSAERTGGSVSTLTIQRTQQEDSAVYLCASSLWTEGYGYTFGSGTRLTVV.

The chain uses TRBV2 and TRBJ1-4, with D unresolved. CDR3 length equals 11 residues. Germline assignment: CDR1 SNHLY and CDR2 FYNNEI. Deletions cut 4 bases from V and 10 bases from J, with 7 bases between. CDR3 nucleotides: TGTGCCAGCAGTGTTGAGGGAAAACTGTTTTTT. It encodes CASSVEGKLFF. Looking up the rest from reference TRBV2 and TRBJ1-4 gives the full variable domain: EPEVTQTPSHQVTQMGQEVILRCVPISNHLYFYWYRQILGQKVEFLVSFYNNEISEKSEIFDDQFSVERPDGSNFTLKIRSTKLEDSAMYFCASSVEGKLFFGSGTQLSVL.

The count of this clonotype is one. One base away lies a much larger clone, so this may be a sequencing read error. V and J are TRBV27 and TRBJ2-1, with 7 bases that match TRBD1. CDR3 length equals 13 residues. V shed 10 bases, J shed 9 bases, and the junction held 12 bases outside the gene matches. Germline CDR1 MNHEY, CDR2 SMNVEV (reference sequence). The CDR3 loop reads CATVISGGTEQFF. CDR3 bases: TGTGCCACCGTGATCTCAGGGGGAACTGAGCAGTTCTTC.

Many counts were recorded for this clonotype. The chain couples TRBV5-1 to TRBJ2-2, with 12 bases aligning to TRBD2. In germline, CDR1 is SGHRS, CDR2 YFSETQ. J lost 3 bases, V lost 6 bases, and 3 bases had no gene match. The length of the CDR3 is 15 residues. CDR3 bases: TGCGCCAGCATGACTAGCGGGGGACACACCGGGGAGCTGTTTTTT. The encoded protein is CASMTSGGHTGELFF.

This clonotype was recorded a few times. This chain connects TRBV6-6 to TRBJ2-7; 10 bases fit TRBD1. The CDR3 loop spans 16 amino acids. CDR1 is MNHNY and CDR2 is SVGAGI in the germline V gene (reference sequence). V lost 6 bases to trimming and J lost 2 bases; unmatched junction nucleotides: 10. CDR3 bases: TGTGCCAGCAGCAGACTGCCGGGACAGGGGCCCTACGAGCAGTACGTC. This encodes CASSRLPGQGPYEQYV.

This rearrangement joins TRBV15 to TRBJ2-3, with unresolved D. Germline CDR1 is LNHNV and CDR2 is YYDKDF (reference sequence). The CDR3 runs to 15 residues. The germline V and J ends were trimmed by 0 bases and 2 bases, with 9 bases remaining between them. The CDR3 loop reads CATSREPLSTDTQYF. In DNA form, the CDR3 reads TGTGCCACCAGCAGAGAACCCCTGTCCACAGATACGCAGTATTTT.

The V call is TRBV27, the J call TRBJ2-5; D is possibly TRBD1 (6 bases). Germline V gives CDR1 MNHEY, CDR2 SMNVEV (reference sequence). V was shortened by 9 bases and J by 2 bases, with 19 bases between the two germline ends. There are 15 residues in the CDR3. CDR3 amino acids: CASHRGRGYQETQYF. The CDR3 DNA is TGTGCCAGTCACCGCGGCAGGGGCTATCAAGAGACCCAGTACTTC.

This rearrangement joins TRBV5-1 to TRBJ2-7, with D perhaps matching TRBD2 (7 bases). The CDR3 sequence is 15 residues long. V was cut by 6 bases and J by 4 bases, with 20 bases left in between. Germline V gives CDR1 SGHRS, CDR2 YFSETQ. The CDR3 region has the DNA TGCGCCAGCAACCCAATAGGGGGGGCTAGTTACGAGCAGTACTTC. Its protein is CASNPIGGASYEQYF.

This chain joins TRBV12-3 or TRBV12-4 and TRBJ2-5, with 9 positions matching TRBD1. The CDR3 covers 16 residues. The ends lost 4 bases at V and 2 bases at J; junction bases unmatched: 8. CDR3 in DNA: TGTGCCAGCAGTTCCCGAGGGACAGGGTTTCAAGAGACCCAGTACTTC. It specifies CASSSRGTGFQETQYF.